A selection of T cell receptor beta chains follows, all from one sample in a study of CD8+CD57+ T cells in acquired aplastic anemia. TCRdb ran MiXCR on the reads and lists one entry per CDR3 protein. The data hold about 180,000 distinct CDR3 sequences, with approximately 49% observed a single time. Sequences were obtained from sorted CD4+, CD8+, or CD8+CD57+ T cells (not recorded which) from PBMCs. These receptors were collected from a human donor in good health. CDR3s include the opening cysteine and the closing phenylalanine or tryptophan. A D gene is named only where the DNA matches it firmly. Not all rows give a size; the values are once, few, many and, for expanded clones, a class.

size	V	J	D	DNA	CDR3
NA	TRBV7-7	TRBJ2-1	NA	TGTGCTAGCAGCTTAGCGCACGGACGGGGAGAGCAGTTCTTC	CASSLAHGRGEQFF
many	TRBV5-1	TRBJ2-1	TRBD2	TGCGCCAGCAGCCTAACTAGCGGGGACTACAATGAGCAGTTCTTC	CASSLTSGDYNEQFF
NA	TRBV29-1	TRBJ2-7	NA	TGCAGCGTCGATACAGGGAGCTCCTACGAGCAGTACTTC	CSVDTGSSYEQYF
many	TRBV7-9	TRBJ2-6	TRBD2	TGTGCCAGCAGCTTCGGGGGGTCTGTCTCTGGGGCCAACGTCCTGACTTTC	CASSFGGSVSGANVLTF
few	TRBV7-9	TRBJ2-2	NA	TGTGCCAGCAGCTCCGGGGAGCTGTTTTTT	CASSSGELFF
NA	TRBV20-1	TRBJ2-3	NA	TGCAGTGCTAGAGAGACGCAGGGAGGCTCCACAGATACGCAGTATTTT	CSARETQGGSTDTQYF
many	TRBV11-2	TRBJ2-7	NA	TGTGCCAGCAGCCCCCACCAGGGCCGCTCAAGCTACGAGCAGTACTTC	CASSPHQGRSSYEQYF
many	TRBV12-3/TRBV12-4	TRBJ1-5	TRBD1	TGTGCCAGCAGTCGATACGGACAGGGTTCGCCCCAGCATTTT	CASSRYGQGSPQHF
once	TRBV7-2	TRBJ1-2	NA	TGTGCCAGCAGCTCGGGACGGAACTATGGCTACACCTTC	CASSSGRNYGYTF
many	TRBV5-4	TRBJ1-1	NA	TGTGCCAGCAGTTACGCGGGCGGAGAAAACACTGAAGCTTTCTTT	CASSYAGGENTEAFF
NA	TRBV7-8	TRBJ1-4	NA	TGTGCCAGCAGCTTCCTACGGGGGCGGCCTGAAAAACTGTTTTTT	CASSFLRGRPEKLFF
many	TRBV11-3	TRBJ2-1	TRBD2	TGTGCCAGCAGATACGCCGGGACTAGCGGGAGTCGGCAGTTCTTC	CASRYAGTSGSRQFF
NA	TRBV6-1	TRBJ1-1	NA	TGTGCCAGCACTACCGTAGACAGGACGAACACTGAAGCTTTCTTT	CASTTVDRTNTEAFF
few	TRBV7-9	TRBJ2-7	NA	TGTGCCAGCAGCCCGTACAGGGACGAGCAGTACTTC	CASSPYRDEQYF
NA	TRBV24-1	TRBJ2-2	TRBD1	TGTGCCACCAGTGACTTGACAGGGACCGGGGAGCTGTTTTTT	CATSDLTGTGELFF
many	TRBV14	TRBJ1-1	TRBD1	TGTGCCAGCAGCAGGACAGGGACGGGGAACACTGAAGCTTTCTTT	CASSRTGTGNTEAFF
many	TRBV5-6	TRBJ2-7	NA	TGTGCCAGCAGCTTTAGACGCCGGAACTACGAGCAGTACTTC	CASSFRRRNYEQYF
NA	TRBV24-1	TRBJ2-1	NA	TGTGCCACCAGTGACATAACAGGGTACAATGAGCAGTTCTTC	CATSDITGYNEQFF
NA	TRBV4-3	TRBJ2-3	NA	TGCGCCAGCGGCCAAGATCGTGCGGGGGCGACAGATACGCAGTATTTT	CASGQDRAGATDTQYF
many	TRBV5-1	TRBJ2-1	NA	TGCGCCAGCAGCGTGTCCGACTCGACTTACAATGAGCAGTTCTTC	CASSVSDSTYNEQFF
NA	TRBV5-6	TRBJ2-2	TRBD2	TGTGCCAGCAGAAGTCTAGCGGGAGGGATGAACACCGGGGAGCTGTTTTTT	CASRSLAGGMNTGELFF
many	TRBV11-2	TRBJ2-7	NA	TGTGCCAGCAGCTTACCACGCAAAATCACAGGGATCTCCTACGAGCAGTACTTC	CASSLPRKITGISYEQYF
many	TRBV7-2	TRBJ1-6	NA	TGTGCCAGCAGCTTAGAGGACCCGAAATCACCCCTCCACTTT	CASSLEDPKSPLHF
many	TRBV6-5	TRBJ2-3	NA	TGTGCCAGCAGTTACTCGATCTCATCTAATCCAGATACGCAGTATTTT	CASSYSISSNPDTQYF
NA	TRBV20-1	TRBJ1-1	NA	TGCAGTGCTAGTGGAGTGGGGGCGGGAAAATCCCTGAACACTGAAGCTTTCTTT	CSASGVGAGKSLNTEAFF
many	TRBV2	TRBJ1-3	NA	TGTGCCAGCAGTACGAGTATCAGCTCTGGAAACACCATATATTTT	CASSTSISSGNTIYF
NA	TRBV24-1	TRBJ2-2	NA	TGTGCCACCAGCACTGGGTTAGATCACCGGGAGCTGTTTTTT	CATSTGLDHRELFF
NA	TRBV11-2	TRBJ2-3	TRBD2	TGTGCCAGCAGCCCAAGAAGCGGGGGGAGTATCGGTACGCAGTATTTT	CASSPRSGGSIGTQYF
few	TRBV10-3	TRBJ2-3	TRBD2	TGTGCCATCAGCGGGGGACTAGCGGGGACTCAGGTAGCGCAGTATTTT	CAISGGLAGTQVAQYF
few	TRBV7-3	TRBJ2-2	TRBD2	TGTGCCAGCAGCCCAAGCGGGGGGGCCGCCACCGGGGAGCTGTTTTTT	CASSPSGGAATGELFF
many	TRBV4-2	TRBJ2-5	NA	TGTGCCAGCAGCCAGCACGGGGAAGAGACCCAGTACTTC	CASSQHGEETQYF
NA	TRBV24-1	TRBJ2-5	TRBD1	TGTGCCACCAGTGATTTAGACAGGGGGGAGACCCAGTACTTC	CATSDLDRGETQYF
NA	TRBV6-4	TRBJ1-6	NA	TGTGCCAGCAGTGTGGCTCAGGGAGGTTCACCCCTCCACTTT	CASSVAQGGSPLHF
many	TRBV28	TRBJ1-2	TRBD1	TGTGCCAGCAGTAGGGGGGACAGGAACTATGGCTACACCTTC	CASSRGDRNYGYTF
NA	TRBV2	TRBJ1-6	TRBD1	TGTGCCCGCGGAGGACAGGGGAATTCACCCCTCCACTTT	CARGGQGNSPLHF
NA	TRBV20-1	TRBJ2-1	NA	TGCAGTGCTAGAGATTTTACTAGTTCCGACAATGAGCAGTTCTTC	CSARDFTSSDNEQFF
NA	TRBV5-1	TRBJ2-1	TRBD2	TGCGCCAGCAGCAGGACTAGCGGGACAGACAATGAGCAGTTCTTC	CASSRTSGTDNEQFF
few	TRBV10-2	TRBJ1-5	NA	TGCACCAGCAGTGAGCCAGCAACAGGTAACCTGCCCCGGCATTTT	CTSSEPATGNLPRHF
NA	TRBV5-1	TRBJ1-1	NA	TGCGCCAGCAGCTTGGACGGGCGGAGTGAAGCTTTCTTT	CASSLDGRSEAFF